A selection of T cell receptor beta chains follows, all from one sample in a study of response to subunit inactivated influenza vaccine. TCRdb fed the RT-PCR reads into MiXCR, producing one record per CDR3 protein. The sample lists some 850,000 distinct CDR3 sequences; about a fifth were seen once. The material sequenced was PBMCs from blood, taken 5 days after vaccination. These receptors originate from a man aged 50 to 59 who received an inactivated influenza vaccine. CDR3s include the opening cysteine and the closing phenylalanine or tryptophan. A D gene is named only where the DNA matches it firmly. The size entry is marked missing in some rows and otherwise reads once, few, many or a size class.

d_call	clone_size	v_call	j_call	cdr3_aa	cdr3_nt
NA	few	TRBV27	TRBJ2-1	CASSLIPGTPTSYNEQFF	TGTGCCAGCAGTTTAATTCCCGGGACTCCGACCTCCTACAATGAGCAGTTCTTC
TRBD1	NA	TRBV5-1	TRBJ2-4	CASSSRQGGSGNIQYF	TGCGCCAGCAGCTCCCGACAGGGCGGTTCGGGAAACATTCAGTACTTC
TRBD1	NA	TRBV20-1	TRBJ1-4	CSADATGTNEKLFF	TGCAGTGCTGACGCGACAGGGACTAATGAAAAACTGTTTTTT
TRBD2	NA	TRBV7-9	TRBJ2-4	CASSTSAGVMIQYF	TGTGCCAGCAGTACTAGCGCGGGGGTCATGATTCAGTACTTC
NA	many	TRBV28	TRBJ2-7	CASSFHRTRYEQYF	TGTGCCAGCAGTTTCCACAGGACACGCTACGAGCAGTACTTC
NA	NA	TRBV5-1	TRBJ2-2	CASAVGDTGELFF	TGCGCCAGCGCCGTCGGGGACACCGGGGAGCTGTTTTTT
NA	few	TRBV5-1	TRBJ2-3	CASSLGLGAGSTDTQYF	TGCGCCAGCAGCTTGGGTCTGGGCGCAGGGAGCACAGATACGCAGTATTTT
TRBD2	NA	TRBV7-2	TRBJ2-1	CASGGLGGRGEQFF	TGTGCCAGCGGGGGACTAGGAGGGAGAGGTGAGCAGTTCTTC
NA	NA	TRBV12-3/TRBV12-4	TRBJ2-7	CASSFWDSYEQYF	TGTGCCAGCAGTTTCTGGGACTCCTACGAGCAGTACTTC
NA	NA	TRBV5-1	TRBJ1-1	CASSFGRMNTEAFF	TGCGCCAGCAGCTTCGGACGGATGAACACTGAAGCTTTCTTT
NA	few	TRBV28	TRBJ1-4	CASSFGSAGKEKLFF	TGTGCCAGCAGTTTTGGTTCGGCAGGGAAAGAAAAACTGTTTTTT
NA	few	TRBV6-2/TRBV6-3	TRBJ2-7	CASRPGVTYEQYF	TGTGCCAGCAGACCCGGGGTGACCTACGAGCAGTACTTC
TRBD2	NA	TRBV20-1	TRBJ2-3	CSAPRLAGYTDTQYF	TGCAGTGCGCCCCGACTAGCGGGATACACAGATACGCAGTATTTT
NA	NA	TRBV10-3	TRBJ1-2	CAIKVDASNYGYTF	TGTGCCATAAAAGTGGACGCGAGTAACTATGGCTACACCTTC
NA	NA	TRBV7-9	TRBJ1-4	CASSWGQGASTNEKLFF	TGTGCCAGCAGCTGGGGGCAGGGCGCTTCGACTAATGAAAAACTGTTTTTT
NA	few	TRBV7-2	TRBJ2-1	CASSSTRALGREQFF	TGTGCCAGCAGTTCAACTCGTGCGCTAGGTCGTGAGCAGTTCTTC
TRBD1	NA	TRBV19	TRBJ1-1	CASSNPGQGDAEAFF	TGTGCCAGTAGTAATCCTGGACAGGGCGACGCTGAAGCTTTCTTT
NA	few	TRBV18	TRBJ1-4	CASSPARYNEKLFF	TGTGCCAGCTCACCTGCCCGGTACAATGAAAAACTGTTTTTT
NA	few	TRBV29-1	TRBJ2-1	CSVLTRLGEQFF	TGCAGCGTCCTAACTCGACTCGGTGAGCAGTTCTTC
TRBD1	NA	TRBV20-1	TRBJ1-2	CSARDGTGRSNYGYTF	TGCAGTGCTAGAGATGGGACAGGGAGGTCGAACTATGGCTACACCTTC
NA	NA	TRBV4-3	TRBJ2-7	CASSQESAQTYEQYF	TGCGCCAGCAGCCAAGAGAGTGCACAGACCTACGAGCAGTACTTC
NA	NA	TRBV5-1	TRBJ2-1	CASSLEWGAGYNEQFF	TGCGCCAGCAGCTTGGAATGGGGGGCGGGTTACAATGAGCAGTTCTTC
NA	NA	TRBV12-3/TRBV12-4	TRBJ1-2	CASRRAGDLIGYTF	TGTGCCAGCAGAAGGGCGGGGGACTTAATTGGCTACACCTTC
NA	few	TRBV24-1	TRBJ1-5	CATGVTGHQPQHF	TGTGCCACCGGCGTGACAGGCCATCAGCCCCAGCATTTT
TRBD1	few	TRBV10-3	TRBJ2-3	CAITEGAADTQYF	TGTGCCATCACCGAGGGGGCTGCAGATACGCAGTATTTT
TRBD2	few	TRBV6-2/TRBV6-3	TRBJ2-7	CASSPLAGGAYEQYF	TGTGCCAGCAGTCCCCTAGCGGGAGGCGCCTACGAGCAGTACTTC
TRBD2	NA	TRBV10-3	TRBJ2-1	CAISGLAGASYNEQFF	TGTGCCATCAGTGGCCTAGCGGGAGCCTCCTACAATGAGCAGTTCTTC
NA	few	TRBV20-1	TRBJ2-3	CSATRGASTDTQYF	TGCAGTGCTACGCGGGGAGCTAGCACAGATACGCAGTATTTT
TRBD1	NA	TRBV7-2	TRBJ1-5	CASSLAGQGNNQPQHF	TGTGCCAGCAGCTTAGCGGGACAGGGGAACAATCAGCCCCAGCATTTT
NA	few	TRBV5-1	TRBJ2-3	CASSYSDRTDTQYF	TGCGCCAGCAGCTACTCGGACCGCACAGATACGCAGTATTTT
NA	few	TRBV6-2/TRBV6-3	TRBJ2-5	CASSYKSGQETQYF	TGTGCCAGCAGTTACAAGAGCGGACAAGAGACCCAGTACTTC
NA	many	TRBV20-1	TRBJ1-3	CSARNPNTATTHSFSGNTIYF	TGCAGTGCTAGAAATCCGAATACAGCCACCACTCACAGCTTCTCTGGAAACACCATATATTTT